One and the same sample provided the 10 T cell receptor beta chains below, sequenced in a study of cytomegalovirus exposure and HLA in healthy donors. PCR was performed using 60 Vbeta and 13 Jbeta primers. Repertoires were generated with immunoSEQ multiplex PCR, while TCRdb's copy carries only in-frame clones and drops some. The listing contains 120,000 to 150,000 clones. Sequenced input: PBMCs. Receptors originate from a woman between 50 and 59 years old in good health and CMV-seronegative.

V and J are TRBV30 and TRBJ2-3; 7 nucleotides agree with TRBD2. CDR3 length: 15 amino acids. Germline values: CDR1 GTSNPN, CDR2 SVGIG (reference sequence). Trimming removed 0 bases from V and 4 bases from J; junction bases left unmatched: 7. The CDR3 DNA is TGTGCCTGGAGTGTACAAGCGGGGAGGGCAGATACGCAGTATTTT. This gives the protein CAWSVQAGRADTQYF.

The J gene is TRBJ2-5, the V gene TRBV4-1; 10 bases align to TRBD2. Per the germline V gene, CDR1 is MGHRA and CDR2 is YSYEKL. The J segment lost 2 bases and the V segment lost 2 bases, leaving 2 bases of the junction unmatched. This CDR3 has 15 residues. CDR3 amino acids: CASSQLAGEQETQYF. For the CDR3, the DNA is TGCGCCAGCAGCCAACTAGCGGGGGAGCAAGAGACCCAGTACTTC.

The chain couples TRBV9 to TRBJ2-1; D remains unclear. V was pared by 0 bases and J by 5 bases, with 15 bases between. This CDR3 has 16 amino acids. Germline values: CDR1 SGDLS, CDR2 YYNGEE. This chain's CDR3 is CASSVGLRPSHNEQFF. Here the CDR3 DNA reads TGTGCCAGCAGCGTAGGACTGCGGCCCAGTCACAATGAGCAGTTCTTC.

The V call is TRBV6-6, the J call TRBJ1-2, with a weak D call TRBD1 (5 bases). V was cut by 5 bases and J by 5 bases, with 15 bases left in between. The CDR3 has 14 amino acids. Germline V gene data show CDR1 as MNHNY and CDR2 as SVGAGI (reference sequence). As DNA, the CDR3 is TGTGCCAGCAGTCAGCAGGGTGGACAATATGGCTACACCTTC. Translating gives CASSQQGGQYGYTF.

The chain uses TRBV28 and TRBJ2-6; possible D gene TRBD1, 5 bases. Germline loops: CDR1 MDHEN, CDR2 SYDVKM. The ends were cut back, 9 bases at V and 4 bases at J, with 16 bases in the middle. This CDR3 region has 15 residues. The CDR3 coding sequence is TGTGCCAGTCAGGGTCATAGATCCGGGGCCAACGTCCTGACTTTC. It codes for CASQGHRSGANVLTF.

The chain has TRBV6-1 and TRBJ2-2; 8 bases fit TRBD1. CDR3 size: 14 residues. Germline assignment: CDR1 MNHNS and CDR2 SASEGT. The V segment lost 6 bases and the J segment 7 bases; nucleotides outside the gene matches: 7. CDR3 residues: CASRGQGRSGELFF. The CDR3, as DNA: TGTGCCAGCAGAGGACAGGGACGAAGCGGGGAGCTGTTTTTT.

The chain employs TRBV5-4 and TRBJ2-3; 12 bases line up with TRBD2. J lost 4 bases, V lost 2 bases, and 2 bases had no gene match. The CDR3 covers 15 residues. Germline V gene data show CDR1 as SGHNT and CDR2 as YYREEE (reference sequence). This CDR3 is CASSLRLAGADTQYF. CDR3 DNA: TGTGCCAGCAGCTTAAGACTAGCGGGAGCAGATACGCAGTATTTT.

The genes are TRBV27 and TRBJ2-3; D remains ambiguous. The germline V gene has CDR1 MNHEY and CDR2 SMNVEV (reference sequence). The CDR3 is 13 residues long. V gave up 4 bases and J gave up 0 bases, with 5 bases separating them. The CDR3 nucleotides read TGTGCCAGCAGTTCTATCAGCACAGATACGCAGTATTTT. Protein: CASSSISTDTQYF.

The V call is TRBV19, the J call TRBJ2-3, with D possibly being TRBD2 (6 bases). V was pared by 3 bases and J by 8 bases, with 15 bases between. Per germline, CDR1 LNHDA and CDR2 SQIVND (reference sequence). The CDR3 length is 14 residues. The CDR3 DNA is TGTGCCAGTAGTATTCGGGACTCTCTAAGTACGCAGTATTTT. This codes for CASSIRDSLSTQYF.

The CDR3, as DNA: TGTGCCAGCAGTGCAGTGACAGGCTATGTCTCTGGAAACACCATATATTTT. This codes for CASSAVTGYVSGNTIYF. The genes are TRBV2 and TRBJ1-3, with D perhaps TRBD1 (6 bases). Trimming shortened V by 4 bases and J by 0 bases, and 16 bases separated the two germline ends. Germline V gene data show CDR1 as SNHLY and CDR2 as FYNNEI. The CDR3 loop spans 17 amino acids.